Each of the 14 T cell receptor beta chains below was sequenced from the same sample in a study of T cells of healthy individuals. TCRdb used MiXCR to reprocess the 5' RACE reads, holding one entry per CDR3 protein. The sample lists about 53,000 distinct CDR3 sequences, roughly 15% occurring once. All receptors come from a human donor in good health.

The table lists this clonotype with many counts. This rearrangement joins TRBV9 to TRBJ1-2; 7 bases fit TRBD1. With V trimmed by 0 bases and J by 4 bases, 9 bases remained unmatched. Germline V gene sequence: CDR1 SGDLS, CDR2 YYNGEE. CDR3 size: 16 residues. CDR3 DNA: TGTGCCAGCAGCGTAGCCTTGATGGGACAGCTCTATGGCTACACCTTC. Its protein product is CASSVALMGQLYGYTF.

The CDR3 here is CASSPYRVGSYNEQFF. The CDR3 DNA sequence: TGTGCCAGCAGTCCGTACAGGGTTGGCTCCTACAATGAGCAGTTCTTC. V usage is TRBV27 and J usage is TRBJ2-1; perhaps TRBD1 as D (6 bases). From germline, CDR1 is MNHEY and CDR2 SMNVEV (reference sequence). The V and J ends lost 5 bases and 0 bases respectively, with 14 bases between them. This CDR3 has 16 amino acids.

Ten or more counts support this clonotype. The chain employs TRBV7-2 and TRBJ2-1; 13 nucleotides line up with TRBD2. Trimming removed 0 bases from V and 1 base from J; junction bases left unmatched: 9. CDR1 and CDR2 (germline): SGHTA, FQGNSA. The CDR3 contains 20 residues. The CDR3 nucleotides are TGTGCCAGCAGCTTAGCCTTATTACTAGCGGGAGGGCCGTCCTACAATGAGCAGTTCTTC. Translated, it gives CASSLALLLAGGPSYNEQFF.

This clonotype was detected many times. At one end the junction does not follow the germline gene, possibly because of a read error. The chain carries TRBV28 and TRBJ2-3; 9 positions agree with TRBD1. From germline, CDR1 is MDHEN and CDR2 SYDVKM. This CDR3 is 12 amino acids long. Here the CDR3 DNA reads TGTGCCAGCAGACTGCCGGGACAGGGAGTTAGTTTT. The encoded protein is CASRLPGQGVSF.

This clonotype was found a few times. The gene calls are TRBV3-1 and TRBJ2-5, with 7 bases matching TRBD2. Germline CDR1 reads LGHDT; CDR2 reads YNNKEL (reference sequence). The ends lost 4 bases at V and 2 bases at J; junction bases unmatched: 10. This CDR3 spans 16 amino acids. For the CDR3, the DNA is TGTGCCAGCAGCCCACGGGGAGCGGGGAGGCAAGAGACCCAGTACTTC. Its protein is CASSPRGAGRQETQYF.

In its sample, this clonotype was seen many times. The chain recombines TRBV4-3 with TRBJ2-2; D not certain. The ends were cut back, 0 bases at V and 0 bases at J, with 8 bases in the middle. The length of the CDR3 is 16 residues. CDR1 and CDR2 from the germline V gene are LGHNA and YSLEER. Written as DNA, the CDR3 is TGCGCCAGCAGCCAAGATCGAGGAGCGAACACCGGGGAGCTGTTTTTT. Residues: CASSQDRGANTGELFF.

The genes are TRBV7-6 and TRBJ2-7; 8 nucleotides match TRBD2. The CDR3 length is 14 residues. The V gene end was trimmed by 3 bases and the J gene end by 4 bases; junction bases not matched to a gene: 5. In germline, CDR1 is SGHVS, CDR2 FNYEAQ. CDR3 DNA sequence: TGTGCCAGCAGCTTCGGGGCTAGCGGGTACGAGCAGTACTTC. Amino acid sequence: CASSFGASGYEQYF.

For this clonotype: Sequence at one end of the junction differs from germline and may be a read error. The chain employs TRBV7-7 and TRBJ2-2; no clear D gene. Germline V gene sequence: CDR1 SSHAT, CDR2 FNYEAQ (reference sequence). The length of the CDR3 is 14 residues. The CDR3 reads CVSSRTEDTGELFF. Written as DNA, the CDR3 is TGTGTCAGCAGCCGGACCGAAGACACCGGGGAGCTGTTTTTT.

The CDR3: CASSQEGSGTTTDTQYF. CDR3 nucleotides: TGCGCCAGCAGCCAAGAGGGTAGCGGGACTACCACAGATACGCAGTATTTT. The rearrangement links TRBV4-1 to TRBJ2-3, with 8 bases that match TRBD2. From germline, CDR1 is MGHRA and CDR2 YSYEKL. V shed 0 bases, J shed 2 bases, and the junction held 7 bases outside the gene matches. CDR3 length: 17 amino acids.

Notes on this clonotype: Relative to the germline gene, one junction end is altered; a read error may explain this. V and J are TRBV19 and TRBJ1-2, with D tentatively TRBD1 (5 bases). In germline, CDR1 is LNHDA, CDR2 SQIVND (reference sequence). The CDR3 is 14 residues long. CDR3 sequence (DNA): TGTGCCAGTAGTACCCCGGGACTCTTCTGGGGCTACAACTTC. Translated, it gives CASSTPGLFWGYNF.

This clonotype occurred a few times. CDR3 in amino acids: CSAGTGVDQPQHF. The DNA of the CDR3 is TGCAGTGCCGGGACAGGGGTCGATCAGCCCCAGCATTTT. The chain carries TRBV20-1 and TRBJ1-5, with TRBD1 matching 10 bases. Unmatched junction bases numbered 4, after V lost 6 bases and J lost 5 bases. Germline loops: CDR1 DFQATT, CDR2 SNEGSKA (reference sequence). This CDR3 is 13 amino acids long.

This clonotype was counted a few times. The rearrangement joins TRBV10-2 to TRBJ2-3; 8 bases fit TRBD2. Germline V lookup: CDR1 WSHSY, CDR2 SAAADI. The CDR3 length is 14 residues. V gave up 8 bases and J gave up 5 bases; unmatched junction bases: 9. CDR3 protein: CASGLAGRQDTQYF. In DNA, the CDR3 is TGCGCCAGCGGATTAGCGGGACGACAAGATACGCAGTATTTT.

This clonotype appeared a few times. This CDR3 reads CASSVTNEKLFF. CDR3 bases: TGTGCCAGCAGTGTTACTAATGAAAAACTGTTTTTT. The rearrangement joins TRBV25-1 to TRBJ1-4; the D is unclear. The CDR3 runs 12 residues. With 4 bases removed from V and 2 bases from J, the gap between germline ends came to 2 bases. Germline V gene sequence: CDR1 MGHDK, CDR2 SYGVNS.

In its sample, this clonotype was seen many times. CDR3 region: CSASPTGSGNTIYF. CDR3 nucleotide sequence: TGCAGTGCTAGCCCGACAGGGTCTGGAAACACCATATATTTT. The V gene is TRBV20-1, the J gene TRBJ1-3, with 7 bases lining up with TRBD1. Per the germline V gene, CDR1 is DFQATT and CDR2 is SNEGSKA (reference sequence). The CDR3 contains 14 residues. V was clipped by 3 bases and J by 1 base; unmatched bases: 3.